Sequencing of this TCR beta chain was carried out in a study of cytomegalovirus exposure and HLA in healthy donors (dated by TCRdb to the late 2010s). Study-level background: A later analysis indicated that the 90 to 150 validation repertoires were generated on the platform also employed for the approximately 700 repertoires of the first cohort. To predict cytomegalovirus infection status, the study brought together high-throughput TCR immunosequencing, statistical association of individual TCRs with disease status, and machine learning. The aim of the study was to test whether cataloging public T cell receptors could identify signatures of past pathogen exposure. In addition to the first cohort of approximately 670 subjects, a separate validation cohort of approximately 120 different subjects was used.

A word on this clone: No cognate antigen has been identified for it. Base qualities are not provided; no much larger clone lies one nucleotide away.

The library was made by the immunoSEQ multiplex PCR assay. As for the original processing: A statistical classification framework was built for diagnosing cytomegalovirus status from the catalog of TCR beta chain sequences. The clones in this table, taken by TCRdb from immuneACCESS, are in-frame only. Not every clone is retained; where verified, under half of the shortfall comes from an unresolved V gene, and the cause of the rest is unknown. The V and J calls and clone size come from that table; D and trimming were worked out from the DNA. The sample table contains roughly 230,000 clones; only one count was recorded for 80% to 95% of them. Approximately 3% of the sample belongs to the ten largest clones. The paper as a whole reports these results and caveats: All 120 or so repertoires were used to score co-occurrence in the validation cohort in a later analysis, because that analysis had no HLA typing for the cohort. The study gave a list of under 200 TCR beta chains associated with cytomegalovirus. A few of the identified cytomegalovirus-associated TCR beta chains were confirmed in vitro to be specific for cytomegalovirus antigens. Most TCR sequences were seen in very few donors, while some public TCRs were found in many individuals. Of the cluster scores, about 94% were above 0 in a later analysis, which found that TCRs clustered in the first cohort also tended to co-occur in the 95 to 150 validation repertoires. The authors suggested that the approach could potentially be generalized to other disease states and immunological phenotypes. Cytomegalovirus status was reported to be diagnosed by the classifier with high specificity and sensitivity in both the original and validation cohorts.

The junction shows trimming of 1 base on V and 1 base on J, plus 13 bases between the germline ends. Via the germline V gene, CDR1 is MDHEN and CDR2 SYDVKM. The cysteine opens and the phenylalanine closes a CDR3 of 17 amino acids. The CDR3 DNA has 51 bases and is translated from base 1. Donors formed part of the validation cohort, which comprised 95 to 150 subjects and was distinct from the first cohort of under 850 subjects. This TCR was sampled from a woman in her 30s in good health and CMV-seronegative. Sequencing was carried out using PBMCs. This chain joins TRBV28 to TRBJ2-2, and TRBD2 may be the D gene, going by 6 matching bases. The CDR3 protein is CASSLSPPGRNTGELFF. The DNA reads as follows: TGTGCCAGCAGTTTATCACCGCCCGGGAGGAACACCGGGGAGCTGTTTTTT.